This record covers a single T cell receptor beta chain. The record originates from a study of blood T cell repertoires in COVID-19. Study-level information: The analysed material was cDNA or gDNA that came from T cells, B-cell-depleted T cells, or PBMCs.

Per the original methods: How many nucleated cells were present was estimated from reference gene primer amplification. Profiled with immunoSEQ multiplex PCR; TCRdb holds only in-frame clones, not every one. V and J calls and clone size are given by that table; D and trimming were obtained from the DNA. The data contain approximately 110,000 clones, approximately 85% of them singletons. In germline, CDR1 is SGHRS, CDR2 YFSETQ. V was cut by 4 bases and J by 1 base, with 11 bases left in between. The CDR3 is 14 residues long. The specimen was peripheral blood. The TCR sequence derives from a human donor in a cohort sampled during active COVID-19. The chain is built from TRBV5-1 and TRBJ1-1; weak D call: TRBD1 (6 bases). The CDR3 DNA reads TGCGCCAGCAGCCGGGGGGCGGGGAACACTGAAGCTTTCTTT. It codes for CASSRGAGNTEAFF. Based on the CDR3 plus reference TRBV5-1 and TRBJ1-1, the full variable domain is KAGVTQTPRYLIKTRGQQVTLSCSPISGHRSVSWYQQTPGQGLQFLFEYFSETQRNKGNFPGRFSGRQFSNSRSEMNVSTLELGDSALYLCASSRGAGNTEAFFGQGTRLTVV.